One T cell receptor beta chain is described in this entry. Its specificity is not known. Losses at the gene ends were 3 bases for V and 2 bases for J; bases not matched to a gene: 4. The CDR3 runs 15 residues. The germline CDR1 and CDR2 sequences are SGHNT and YYREEE (reference sequence). This record comes from a study of vaccination and CD4 T cells after COVID-19. The treatment is: roughly 11-day PBMC culture with coronavirus spike peptide pools or control peptides (ViraFEST assay). Oncomine TCR Beta short-read sequencing was applied to DNA from cultured CD4+ T cells. TCRdb fed the PCR reads into MiXCR, producing one record per CDR3 protein. The sample holds 20,000 to 25,000 distinct CDR3 sequences, around three quarters seen once. Findings and caveats of the study: The authors identified 304 of 307 vaccine-specific clones in convalescent patients as spike mono-reactive.

The sequence derives from a human donor who had recovered from COVID-19. This chain joins TRBV5-4 and TRBJ2-2, with 7 bases that match TRBD2. Sequences were obtained from CD4+ T cells from blood, cultured in vitro. CDR3 in DNA: TGTGCCAGCAGCTACAGCGGGATCAACACCGGGGAGCTGTTTTTT. Its protein product is CASSYSGINTGELFF.